This T cell receptor (beta chain) is from a study of PD-1 blockade in classical Hodgkin lymphoma. Study findings and constraints: While CD8+ TCR diversity did not rise significantly by C4D1, CD4+ TCR diversity did. Compared with healthy donors, newly diagnosed patients reportedly showed lower baseline TCR diversity.

As concerns this clone: Its antigen is not identified.

The assay was immunoSEQ multiplex PCR, and TCRdb's table has in-frame clones only and misses some. The sample carries some 64,000 clones, over 75% recorded once. This CDR3 contains 15 residues. V was pared by 1 base and J by 0 bases, with 9 bases between. Germline CDR1 MGHRA, CDR2 YSYEKL. With no exception, relapse followed autologous stem cell transplantation in all patients, and brentuximab vedotin exposure varied. The chain combines TRBV4-1 with TRBJ1-1, with unresolved D. The sequences come from peripheral blood mononuclear cells (PBMCs), collected at baseline. This TCR was sampled from a human donor with classical Hodgkin lymphoma. The DNA of the CDR3 is TGCGCCAGCAGCCAAGTTTCCAGTATGAACACTGAAGCTTTCTTT. Its protein product is CASSQVSSMNTEAFF.